This T cell receptor (beta chain) was obtained from a study of regulatory T cells in long-lasting Graves disease. TCR beta libraries were built with iRepertoire HTBI primers and Arm-PCR of CDR3 regions. MiXCR, run by TCRdb on the multiplex PCR reads, gives a single entry per CDR3 protein. The sample holds some 420,000 distinct CDR3 sequences, 20% to 25% seen once. Time point indicated: persistent/refractory GD, antithyroid drugs over 5 years with positive TRAb. Scientists built the TCR library using RNA that was extracted from PBMCs. Diagnosis followed American Thyroid Association guidelines for Graves' disease. Germline V gives CDR1 SQVTM, CDR2 ANQGSEA. Trimming took 6 bases from V and 5 from J, leaving 11 bases between them. The CDR3 runs 12 residues.

This TCR was sampled from a female donor with Graves disease. The gene calls are TRBV29-1 and TRBJ2-1; TRBD2 might be the D (6 bases). The sample here was peripheral blood mononuclear cells (PBMCs), taken when the disease was refractory, from a patient treated with antithyroid drugs. CDR3 loop: CSVSGGDNEQFF. The CDR3, as DNA: TGCAGCGTGTCTGGCGGGGACAATGAGCAGTTCTTC.